This TCR beta chain stems from a study of T cell repertoires in cytomegalovirus infection. The study's findings and limits: Cumulative frequency of public TCR beta families picked out carriers of CMV plus the relevant HLA.

TCRdb re-called the reads through MiXCR, storing one row per CDR3 protein. The sample has some 120,000 distinct CDR3 sequences, around 30% seen once. This clonotype was detected a few times. Antigen unknown. The CDR3 extends over 14 amino acids. V shed 3 bases, J shed 4 bases, and the junction held 5 bases outside the gene matches. Germline V gene data show CDR1 as KGHSH and CDR2 as LQKENI. The source material was CD8+ T cells from cultured PBMCs, sampled from culture after CMV antigen stimulation. The J gene is TRBJ1-1, the V gene TRBV18; 7 positions match TRBD1. This TCR came from a human donor in good health (CMV status not recorded). Some clones in this sample may be carry-over from other donors' samples. The CDR3 nucleotides are TGTGCCAGCTCACCCCCGGGACAGCCCACTGAAGCTTTCTTT. The encoded protein is CASSPPGQPTEAFF.